This TCR beta chain was sequenced for a study of shared clonotypes between healthy human individuals. Overall study findings and caveats: In general, naive subsets displayed greater estimated richness than memory subsets did. Lower generation probabilities were found for non-shared clonotypes than for those shared by all four donors.

CDR3 length equals 16 residues. The junction had 4 bases not matched to a gene; V was cut back by 9 bases and J by 0 bases. Germline assignment: CDR1 SEHNR and CDR2 FQNEAQ (reference sequence). Methods used by the authors: ImmunoSEQ yielded junction-only sequences lacking quality scores, so filtering differed. TCRdb keeps only in-frame clones here, not all; method: immunoSEQ multiplex PCR. D and trimming come from the DNA, and the V and J calls and clone size come from that table. This sample yields around 700,000 clones, of which roughly 94% are seen a single time; roughly 24% belongs to the top ten. As regards this clone: Antigen: not known.

Terminally differentiated effector memory CD45RA+ cells were excluded from the naive CD8 cells, which were CD45RO-negative and positively selected for CCR7. The chain carries TRBV7-9 and TRBJ2-2; 13 bases are shared with TRBD2. The specimen was naive CD8+ T cells sorted from blood. The clonotype was recovered from a man aged 30 to 45 in good health. The CDR3 spells CARGLAGPTNTGELFF. DNA of the CDR3: TGTGCCAGGGGACTAGCGGGACCAACGAACACCGGGGAGCTGTTTTTT.